Below, one TCR beta chain is given with its context. Some clones are missing from TCRdb's copy, which holds only in-frame ones; the method was immunoSEQ multiplex PCR. This sample yields roughly 20,000 clones, of which roughly 84% are seen a single time; 20% to 25% belongs to the top ten. Germline-derived CDR1 and CDR2 are MNHEY and SVGAGI. The V end lost 0 bases, the J end lost 4 bases, and 12 bases lay between the germline ends. The CDR3 sequence is 16 residues long. The sample comes from a study of control samples from healthy donors and cancer patients. The TCR was taken from a man aged 55 to 70 with colorectal cancer. V usage is TRBV6-5 and J usage is TRBJ1-4, with D unresolved. Material for sequencing was PBMCs. CDR3 sequence: CASSYSIGGFNEKLFF. CDR3 in DNA: TGTGCCAGCAGTTACTCGATCGGCGGGTTTAATGAAAAACTGTTTTTT.